This record looks at one T cell receptor (beta chain) sequence and its context. This entry belongs to a study of cytomegalovirus exposure and HLA in healthy donors. Across the whole study: Roughly 86 million unique TCRs from HLA-typed donors made up an early data release.

The CDR3 length is 16 residues. V lost 1 base to trimming and J lost 0 bases, with 9 bases between them. Germline assignment: CDR1 SGHTA and CDR2 FQGTGA. Primers included in the PCR were 60 Vbeta and 13 Jbeta primers. Some clones are missing from TCRdb's copy, which holds only in-frame ones; the method was immunoSEQ multiplex PCR. The sample records hundreds of thousands of clones, 76% being singletons. The sequenced material came from PBMCs. This sequence was found in a man between 18 and 35 years old in good health and CMV-seronegative. The rearrangement joins TRBV7-3 to TRBJ2-2; D may be TRBD1 (5 bases). The CDR3 spells CASSLRGGANTGELFF. CDR3 bases: TGTGCCAGCAGCTTAAGGGGCGGCGCGAACACCGGGGAGCTGTTTTTT.